The 22 T cell receptor beta chains given below trace back to one sample, sequenced in a study of T cell clonality in common variable immunodeficiency. Assay: immunoSEQ multiplex PCR; the TCRdb copy retains only in-frame clones and omits some. This record lists 9,500 to 15,000 clones, none seen once only, and the top ten clones contain approximately 6.5%. Their target antigens are unknown. Notes on the study in general: In common variable immunodeficiency, TCR beta chains reportedly carried fewer deletions and N-nucleotide insertions.

The sequenced sample was peripheral blood mononuclear cells. The receptors shown here come from a human donor with common variable immunodeficiency.

On this clone: The read comes to an end 3 residues before the CDR3 does, leaving the germline J gene to fill in the end. The rearrangement uses TRBV19 and TRBJ2-3; tentatively, D is TRBD2 (6 bases). The CDR3 is made up of 15 amino acids. Germline values: CDR1 LNHDA, CDR2 SQIVND (reference sequence). V was shortened by 4 bases and J by 2 bases, with 13 bases between the two germline ends. The sequenced part of the CDR3 DNA is TGTGCCAGTAGTACGGCGGGGCGACTCACAGATACG. This codes for CASSTAGRLTDT. The whole CDR3 sequence reads CASSTAGRLTDTQYF.

Ten or more counts support this clone. The sequence runs out 3 residues before the end of the CDR3; the remainder is reconstructed from the germline J gene. The chain is built from TRBV7-8 and TRBJ2-1; the match to TRBD1 covers 7 bases. Germline trimming cut 2 bases from V and 8 bases from J; bases unmatched to any gene: 9. In germline, CDR1 is SGHVS, CDR2 FQNEAQ. CDR3 length: 15 residues. The CDR3 DNA, read in part, is TGTGCCAGCAGCTTAAGGCAGGGGGTGAGGGATGAG. Translated, it gives CASSLRQGVRDE. The complete CDR3 sequence is CASSLRQGVRDEQFF.

Comment on this clone: Read coverage stops 3 residues before the CDR3 terminus; the germline J gene supplies the remainder. The gene calls are TRBV19 and TRBJ2-5; a weak D match, TRBD2 (6 bases). This CDR3 is 17 amino acids long. Deletions cut 6 bases from V and 6 bases from J, with 26 bases between. The germline gives CDR1 LNHDA, CDR2 SQIVND (reference sequence). The CDR3 sequence is CASSTHSGTGEGQTQYF. Incomplete CDR3 DNA: TGTGCCAGTAGCACACACTCCGGGACGGGGGAAGGTCAGACC. The full variable domain, with the rest looked up from reference TRBV19 and TRBJ2-5, is DGGITQSPKYLFRKEGQNVTLSCEQNLNHDAMYWYRQDPGQGLRLIYYSQIVNDFQKGDIAEGYSVSREKKESFPLTVTSAQKNPTAFYLCASSTHSGTGEGQTQYFGPGTRLLVL.

With regard to this clone: The read halts 3 residues ahead of the CDR3 end, with the missing end drawn from the germline J gene. The rearrangement joins TRBV30 to TRBJ2-3, with D possibly being TRBD1 (6 bases). From germline, CDR1 is GTSNPN and CDR2 SVGIG (reference sequence). This CDR3 region has 14 residues. With 0 bases removed from V and 7 bases from J, the gap between germline ends came to 14 bases. CDR3 region: CAWSVMGDINTQYF. The covered CDR3 bases are TGTGCCTGGAGTGTTATGGGGGACATTAATACG.

The table lists this clone with a few counts. The CDR3 is cut off 3 residues early in the read; its end comes from the germline J gene. This sequence joins TRBV7-9 and TRBJ1-1; possibly TRBD1 for D (6 bases). Germline V CDR1 and CDR2: SEHNR, FQNEAQ (reference sequence). V gave up 4 bases and J gave up 3 bases, with 9 bases separating them. The CDR3 has 13 residues. The chain's CDR3 is CASSSGVHTEAFF. Incomplete CDR3 DNA: TGTGCCAGCAGCTCAGGGGTTCACACTGAA.

A word on this clone: The read finishes 3 residues shy of the CDR3 end, and the germline J gene is used to complete it. The chain is built from TRBV5-1 and TRBJ2-5, with 8 bases aligning to TRBD1. The germline CDR1 and CDR2 sequences are SGHRS and YFSETQ. This CDR3 region has 15 residues. J gave up 4 bases and V 9 bases, and 14 bases lay outside the gene matches. The DNA read from the CDR3 is TGCGCCACCCGGCCGGGACAGGCTCTGGTAGAGACC. Amino acid sequence: CATRPGQALVET. The CDR3 as a whole reads CATRPGQALVETQYF.

Remarks on this clone: The read falls 3 residues short of the CDR3 end, and the missing part is taken from the germline J gene. The gene calls are TRBV2 and TRBJ1-1; weak D call: TRBD1 (5 bases). The germline gives CDR1 SNHLY, CDR2 FYNNEI. V lost 8 bases, J lost 1 base, and 11 bases lay in between. This CDR3 is 13 amino acids long. Incomplete CDR3 DNA: TGTGCCAGCGACCGCGGGGGGAACACTGAA. Its translation: CASDRGGNTE. The whole CDR3 is CASDRGGNTEAFF.

This clone was detected only a few times. The read falls 3 residues short of the CDR3 end, and the missing part is taken from the germline J gene. This chain uses TRBV5-1 with TRBJ1-1; tentative D call: TRBD1 (6 bases). The germline V gene encodes CDR1 SGHRS and CDR2 YFSETQ. This CDR3 is built from 15 residues. Trimming pared 4 bases from V and 3 bases from J, leaving 16 bases between. CDR3 amino acids: CASSGDIPGDTEAFF. The DNA read from the CDR3 is TGCGCCAGCAGCGGGGACATCCCTGGGGACACTGAA.

Turning to this clone: The read ends 3 residues early relative to the CDR3; the germline J gene fills the gap. V usage is TRBV5-1 and J usage is TRBJ2-7; the D is unclear. Per germline, CDR1 SGHRS and CDR2 YFSETQ. The CDR3 totals 12 residues. V was cut by 3 bases and J by 2 bases, with 6 bases left in between. The CDR3 protein is CASSSKTYEQYF. The covered CDR3 bases are TGCGCCAGCAGCTCAAAAACCTACGAG.

By frequency in the sample, this clone is medium-sized. The missing CDR3 end, 3 residues past where the read stops, is filled in from the germline J gene. The chain uses TRBV6-1 and TRBJ1-1, with a weak D call TRBD1 (5 bases). CDR3 size: 13 residues. The germline CDR1 and CDR2 sequences are MNHNS and SASEGT. V gave up 1 base and J gave up 4 bases, with 7 bases separating them. CDR3 sequence reads: CASSEEGFTEAFF. The CDR3 DNA, read in part, is TGTGCCAGCAGTGAAGAGGGGTTCACTGAA.

About this clone itself: The sequenced fragment ends 3 residues before the CDR3 boundary, so the rest is inferred from the germline J gene. The chain combines TRBV7-2 with TRBJ1-2; the D is unclear. This CDR3 comprises 15 residues. Between the trimmed V and J ends, which lost 2 bases and 6 bases, there was a span of 16 bases. The germline V gene encodes CDR1 SGHTA and CDR2 FQGNSA. The CDR3 is CASSLRAGLTDGYTF. The sequenced CDR3 bases are TGTGCCAGCAGCTTAAGGGCAGGCCTTACAGATGGC.

This clone came up a few times. The read comes to an end 3 residues before the CDR3 does, leaving the germline J gene to fill in the end. This sequence joins TRBV29-1 and TRBJ1-2, with D perhaps matching TRBD1 (5 bases). The CDR3 is made up of 13 amino acids. The V and J ends lost 6 bases and 6 bases respectively, with 17 bases between them. In germline, CDR1 is SQVTM, CDR2 ANQGSEA. CDR3 DNA (partial): TGCAGCGTAGCTGAGGGGCGCGCAAATGGC. It is translated as CSVAEGRANG. Given in full, the CDR3 is CSVAEGRANGYTF.

On this clone itself: The read ends 3 residues shy of where the CDR3 ends; the end is completed using the germline J gene. V gene TRBV18 combines with J gene TRBJ1-5; 9 bases map to TRBD1. V was pared by 9 bases and J by 2 bases, with 11 bases of the junction left unmatched. The germline CDR1 and CDR2 sequences are KGHSH and LQKENI. The CDR3 is 16 amino acids. CDR3 bases read: TGTGCCAGTTATTTACAGGGGGCGCCCGGCAATCAGCCC. Translation gives CASYLQGAPGNQP. The whole CDR3 region reads CASYLQGAPGNQPQHF.

In this sample, this clone turned up a few times. The CDR3 is cut off 3 residues early in the read; its end comes from the germline J gene. This rearrangement joins TRBV30 to TRBJ2-5; the match to TRBD2 covers 10 bases. The CDR3 is 15 residues long. Germline V lookup: CDR1 GTSNPN, CDR2 SVGIG (reference sequence). The ends lost 0 bases at V and 1 base at J; junction bases unmatched: 2. The CDR3 DNA, read in part, is TGTGCCTGGAGTGTAAAGCGGGGGGGCCAAGAGACC. This sequence encodes CAWSVKRGGQET. The full CDR3 protein is CAWSVKRGGQETQYF. The full variable domain, completed using reference TRBV30 and TRBJ2-5, is SQTIHQWPATLVQPVGSPLSLECTVEGTSNPNLYWYRQAAGRGLQLLFYSVGIGQISSEVPQNLSASRPQDRQFILSSKKLLLSDSGFYLCAWSVKRGGQETQYFGPGTRLLVL.

On this clone itself: The CDR3 is cut off 3 residues early in the read; its end comes from the germline J gene. V usage is TRBV16 and J usage is TRBJ2-7; maybe TRBD1 (6 bases). Germline V lookup: CDR1 KGHSY, CDR2 FQNENV. The CDR3 contains 17 residues. The germline V and J ends were trimmed by 3 bases and 1 base, with 19 bases remaining between them. The covered CDR3 bases are TGTGCCAGCAGCCATGATTCTAGGACAGCGATTTCCTACGAG. Its translation is CASSHDSRTAISYE. The whole CDR3 sequence is CASSHDSRTAISYEQYF.

This clone is classed as medium-sized. The read ends 3 residues before the CDR3 terminus; that terminus is restored from the germline J gene. The chain recombines TRBV7-2 with TRBJ2-3; 10 nucleotides line up with TRBD2. There are 14 residues in the CDR3. The V and J ends lost 1 base and 5 bases, in that order; junction bases with no gene match: 0. Germline assignment: CDR1 SGHTA and CDR2 FQGNSA. Partial CDR3 DNA: TGTGCCAGCAGCTTAGGACTAGCGGGAGATACG. Protein product: CASSLGLAGDT. In full, the CDR3 reads CASSLGLAGDTQYF.

For this clone: The CDR3 end falls 3 residues outside the read, so it is completed with the germline J gene. The rearrangement joins TRBV6-2 or TRBV6-3 to TRBJ2-3; TRBD1 agrees at 9 bases. CDR3 size: 15 residues. Germline-derived CDR1 and CDR2 are MNHEY and SVGEGT. V shed 8 bases and J 3 bases; nucleotides not matched to a gene: 9. The DNA read from the CDR3 is TGTGCCAGCGCTTCTCTCGGACAGGGGACAGATACG. This encodes CASASLGQGTDT. The whole CDR3 sequence is CASASLGQGTDTQYF.

At least ten counts were recorded for this clone. Read data end 3 residues before the CDR3 end; the end is taken from the germline J gene. J is TRBJ2-1 and V is TRBV30; D gene unclear. Germline V lookup: CDR1 GTSNPN, CDR2 SVGIG (reference sequence). The CDR3 length is 12 residues. With 8 bases removed from V and 6 bases from J, the gap between germline ends came to 14 bases. Partial CDR3 DNA: TGTGCCCATACTCCTAGGAGCAATGAG. It is translated as CAHTPRSNE. The CDR3 in full is CAHTPRSNEQFF.

This clone was detected a few times. The CDR3 goes on 3 residues after the read ends, and that part is filled in from the germline J gene. The rearrangement joins TRBV19 to TRBJ2-1, with D perhaps TRBD1 (7 bases). This CDR3 comprises 12 residues. Germline V CDR1 and CDR2: LNHDA, SQIVND (reference sequence). Trimming shortened V by 4 bases and J by 9 bases, and 10 bases separated the two germline ends. The sequenced part of the CDR3 DNA is TGTGCCAGTAGTAGCGGGACAGTTGAG. Its protein is CASSSGTVE. The entire CDR3 is CASSSGTVEQFF.

This clone was seen a few times. The observed sequence ends 3 residues before the CDR3 terminus, with the missing tail filled in from the germline J gene. V gene TRBV2 combines with J gene TRBJ1-6; 8 positions match TRBD1. The V gene end was trimmed by 5 bases and the J gene end by 9 bases; junction bases not matched to a gene: 9. CDR3 length: 15 amino acids. The germline CDR1 and CDR2 sequences are SNHLY and FYNNEI. The CDR3 DNA, read in part, is TGTGCCAGCAGTACCGACAGGGGCGGGGGTTCACCC. Translating it yields CASSTDRGGGSP. The complete CDR3 sequence is CASSTDRGGGSPLHF.

There are a few counts of this clone. The CDR3 extends 3 residues past the end of the read, so its final part is completed from the germline J gene. The chain recombines TRBV30 with TRBJ2-5; 9 bases map to TRBD1. The CDR3 totals 15 residues. CDR1 GTSNPN and CDR2 SVGIG come from the germline V gene (reference sequence). The sequenced part of the CDR3 DNA is TGTGCCTGGAGTTATTCGGGACAGGGTGATGCTACC. Translating it yields CAWSYSGQGDAT. The complete CDR3 reads CAWSYSGQGDATQYF.

A word on this clone: The missing CDR3 end, 3 residues past where the read stops, is filled in from the germline J gene. V is TRBV7-2 and J is TRBJ2-5; D gene unclear. CDR3 length equals 12 residues. Trimming took off 3 bases at V and 3 bases at J, with 5 bases between the two ends. CDR1 and CDR2 (germline): SGHTA, FQGNSA. CDR3 bases read: TGTGCCAGCAGCTTGCTAAAAGAGACC. This gives the protein CASSLLKET. The whole CDR3 sequence is CASSLLKETQYF.